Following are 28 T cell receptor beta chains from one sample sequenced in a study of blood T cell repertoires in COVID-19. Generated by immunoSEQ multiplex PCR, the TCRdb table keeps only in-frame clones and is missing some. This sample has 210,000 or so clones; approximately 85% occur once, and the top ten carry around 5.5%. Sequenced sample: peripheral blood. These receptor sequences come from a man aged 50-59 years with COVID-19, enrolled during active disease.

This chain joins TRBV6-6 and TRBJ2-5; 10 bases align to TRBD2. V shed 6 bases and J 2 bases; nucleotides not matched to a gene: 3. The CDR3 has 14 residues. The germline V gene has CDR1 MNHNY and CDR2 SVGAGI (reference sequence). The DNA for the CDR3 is TGTGCCAGCAGACTAGCGGGGTTTCAAGAGACCCAGTACTTC. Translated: CASRLAGFQETQYF.

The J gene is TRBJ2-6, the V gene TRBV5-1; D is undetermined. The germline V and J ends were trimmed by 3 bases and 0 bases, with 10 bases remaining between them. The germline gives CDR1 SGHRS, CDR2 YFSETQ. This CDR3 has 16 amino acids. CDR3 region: CASSSLTGSGANVLTF. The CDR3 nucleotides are TGCGCCAGCAGCTCCTTAACTGGCTCTGGGGCCAACGTCCTGACTTTC. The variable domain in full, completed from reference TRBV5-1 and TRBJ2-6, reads KAGVTQTPRYLIKTRGQQVTLSCSPISGHRSVSWYQQTPGQGLQFLFEYFSETQRNKGNFPGRFSGRQFSNSRSEMNVSTLELGDSALYLCASSSLTGSGANVLTFGAGSRLTVL.

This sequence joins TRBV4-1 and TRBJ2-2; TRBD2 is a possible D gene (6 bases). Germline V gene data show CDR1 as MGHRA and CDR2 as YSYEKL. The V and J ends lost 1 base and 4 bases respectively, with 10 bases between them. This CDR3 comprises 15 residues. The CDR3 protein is CASSQVGGATGELFF. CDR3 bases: TGCGCCAGCAGCCAAGTAGGAGGGGCCACCGGGGAGCTGTTTTTT.

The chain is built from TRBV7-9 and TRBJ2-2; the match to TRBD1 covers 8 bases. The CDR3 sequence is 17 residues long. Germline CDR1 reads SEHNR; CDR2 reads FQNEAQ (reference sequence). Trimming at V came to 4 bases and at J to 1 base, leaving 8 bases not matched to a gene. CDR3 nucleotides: TGTGCCAGCAGCTCCAATACCGGGACAGGGAACACCGGGGAGCTGTTTTTT. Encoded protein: CASSSNTGTGNTGELFF.

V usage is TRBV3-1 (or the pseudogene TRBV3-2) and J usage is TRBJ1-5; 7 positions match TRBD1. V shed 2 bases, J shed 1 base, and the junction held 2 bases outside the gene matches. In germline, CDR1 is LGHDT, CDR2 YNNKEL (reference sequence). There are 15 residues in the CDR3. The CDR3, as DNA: TGTGCCAGCAGCCAAACGGGACAGAGCAATCAGCCCCAGCATTTT. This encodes CASSQTGQSNQPQHF.

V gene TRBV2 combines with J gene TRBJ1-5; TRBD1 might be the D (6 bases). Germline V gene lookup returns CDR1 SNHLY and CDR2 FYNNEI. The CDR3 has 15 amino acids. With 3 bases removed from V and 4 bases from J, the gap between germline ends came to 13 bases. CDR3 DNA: TGTGCCAGCAGTGAGAACGGGACACCAAATCAGCCCCAGCATTTT. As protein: CASSENGTPNQPQHF.

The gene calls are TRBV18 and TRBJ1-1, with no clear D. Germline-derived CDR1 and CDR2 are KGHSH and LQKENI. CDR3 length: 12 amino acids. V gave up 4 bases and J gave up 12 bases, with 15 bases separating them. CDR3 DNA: TGTGCCAGCTCACGAGCGAGTAGTCCACCTTTCTTT. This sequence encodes CASSRASSPPFF.

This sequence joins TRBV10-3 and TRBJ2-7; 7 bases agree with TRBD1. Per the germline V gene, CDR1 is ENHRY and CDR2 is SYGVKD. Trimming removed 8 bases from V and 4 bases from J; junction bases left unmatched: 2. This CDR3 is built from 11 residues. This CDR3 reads CAISGQYEQYF. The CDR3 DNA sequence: TGTGCCATCTCGGGACAGTACGAGCAGTACTTC.

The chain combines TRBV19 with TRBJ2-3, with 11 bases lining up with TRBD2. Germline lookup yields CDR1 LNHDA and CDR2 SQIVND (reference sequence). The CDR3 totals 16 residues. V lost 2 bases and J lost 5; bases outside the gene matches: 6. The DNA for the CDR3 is TGTGCCAGTAGTATACCCATAGCGGGGGGGCTAGATACGCAGTATTTT. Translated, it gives CASSIPIAGGLDTQYF.

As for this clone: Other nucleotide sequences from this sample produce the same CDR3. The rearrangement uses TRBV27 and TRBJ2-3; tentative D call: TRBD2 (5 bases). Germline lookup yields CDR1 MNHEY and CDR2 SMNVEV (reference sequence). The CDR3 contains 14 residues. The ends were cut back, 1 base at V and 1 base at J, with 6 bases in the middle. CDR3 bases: TGTGCCAGCAGTTTATGGGGAGGCACAGATACGCAGTATTTT. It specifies CASSLWGGTDTQYF.

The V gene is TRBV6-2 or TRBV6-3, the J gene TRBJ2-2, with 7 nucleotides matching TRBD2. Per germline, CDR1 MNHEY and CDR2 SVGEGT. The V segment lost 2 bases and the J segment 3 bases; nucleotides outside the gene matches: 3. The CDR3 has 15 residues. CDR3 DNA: TGTGCCAGCAGTTACCTAGCGGCCGACACCGGGGAGCTGTTTTTT. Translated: CASSYLAADTGELFF.

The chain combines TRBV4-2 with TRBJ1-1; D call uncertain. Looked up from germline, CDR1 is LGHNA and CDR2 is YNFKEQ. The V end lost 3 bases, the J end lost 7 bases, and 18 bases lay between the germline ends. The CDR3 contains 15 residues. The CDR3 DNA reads TGTGCCAGCAGCCAGGCCACGTCCCTAGCCTTTGAAGCTTTCTTT. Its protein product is CASSQATSLAFEAFF.

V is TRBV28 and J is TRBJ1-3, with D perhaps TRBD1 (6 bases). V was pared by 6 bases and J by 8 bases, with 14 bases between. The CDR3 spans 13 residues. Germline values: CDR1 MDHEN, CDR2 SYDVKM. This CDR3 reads CASRTQGADTIYF. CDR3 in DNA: TGTGCCAGCAGGACACAGGGTGCGGACACCATATATTTT.

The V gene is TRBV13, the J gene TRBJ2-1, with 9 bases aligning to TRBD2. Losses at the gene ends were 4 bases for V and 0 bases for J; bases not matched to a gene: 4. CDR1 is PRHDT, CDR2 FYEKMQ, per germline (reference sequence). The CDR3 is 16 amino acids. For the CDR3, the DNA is TGTGCCAGCAGCTCTAGCGGGGACAGCTCCTACAATGAGCAGTTCTTC. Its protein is CASSSSGDSSYNEQFF.

CDR3 DNA sequence: TGTGCCAGCAGTGAAGTACTCGGTTTCTACGAGCAGTACTTC. This translates into CASSEVLGFYEQYF. The chain uses TRBV6-1 and TRBJ2-7; D gene unclear. The CDR3 runs 14 residues. Per the germline V gene, CDR1 is MNHNS and CDR2 is SASEGT. Between the trimmed V and J ends, which lost 1 base and 3 bases, there was a span of 10 bases.

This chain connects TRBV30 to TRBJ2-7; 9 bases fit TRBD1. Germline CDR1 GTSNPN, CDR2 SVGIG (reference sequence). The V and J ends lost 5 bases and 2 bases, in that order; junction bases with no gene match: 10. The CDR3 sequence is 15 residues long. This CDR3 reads CAWVTPGTGTYEQYF. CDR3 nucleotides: TGTGCCTGGGTCACCCCCGGGACAGGGACCTACGAGCAGTACTTC.

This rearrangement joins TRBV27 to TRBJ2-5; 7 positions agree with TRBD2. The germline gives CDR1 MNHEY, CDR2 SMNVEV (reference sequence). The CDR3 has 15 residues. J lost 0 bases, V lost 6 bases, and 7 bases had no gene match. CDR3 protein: CASRSASGNQETQYF. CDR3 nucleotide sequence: TGTGCCAGCAGGAGTGCTAGCGGCAACCAAGAGACCCAGTACTTC.

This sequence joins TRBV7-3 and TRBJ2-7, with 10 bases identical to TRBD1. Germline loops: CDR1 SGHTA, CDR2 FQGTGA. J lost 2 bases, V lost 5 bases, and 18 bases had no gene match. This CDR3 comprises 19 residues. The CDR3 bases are TGTGCCAGCAGCATCACGCAGAGAAACCGGGACAGGGGCACCTACGAGCAGTACTTC. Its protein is CASSITQRNRDRGTYEQYF.

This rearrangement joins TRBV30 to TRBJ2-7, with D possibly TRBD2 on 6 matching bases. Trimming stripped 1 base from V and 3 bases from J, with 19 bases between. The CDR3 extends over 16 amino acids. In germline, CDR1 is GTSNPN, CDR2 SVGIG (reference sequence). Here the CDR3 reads CAWSAPYGGTYYEQYF. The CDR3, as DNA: TGTGCCTGGAGTGCCCCCTATGGGGGGACTTACTACGAGCAGTACTTC.

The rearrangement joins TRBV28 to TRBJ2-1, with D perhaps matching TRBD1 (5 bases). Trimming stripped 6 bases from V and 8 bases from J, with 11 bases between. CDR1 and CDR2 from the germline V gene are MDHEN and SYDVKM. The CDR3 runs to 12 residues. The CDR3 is CASSPGLDEQFF. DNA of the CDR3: TGTGCCAGCAGCCCAGGGCTCGATGAGCAGTTCTTC.

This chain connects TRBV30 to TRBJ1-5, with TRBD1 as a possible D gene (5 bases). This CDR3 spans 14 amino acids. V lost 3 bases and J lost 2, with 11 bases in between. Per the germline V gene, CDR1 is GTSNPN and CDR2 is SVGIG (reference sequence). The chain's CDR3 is CAWRGPGGNQPQHF. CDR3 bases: TGTGCCTGGAGGGGACCGGGAGGCAATCAGCCCCAGCATTTT.

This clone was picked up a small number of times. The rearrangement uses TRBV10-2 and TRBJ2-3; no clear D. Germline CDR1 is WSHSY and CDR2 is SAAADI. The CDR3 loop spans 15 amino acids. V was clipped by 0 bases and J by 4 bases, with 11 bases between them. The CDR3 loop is CASSESAILPDTQYF. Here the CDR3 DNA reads TGCGCCAGCAGTGAGTCGGCCATCCTCCCAGATACGCAGTATTTT.

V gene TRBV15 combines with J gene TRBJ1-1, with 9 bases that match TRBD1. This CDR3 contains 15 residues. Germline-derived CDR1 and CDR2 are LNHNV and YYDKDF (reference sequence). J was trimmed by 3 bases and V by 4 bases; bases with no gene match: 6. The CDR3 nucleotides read TGTGCCACCAGCATAAGGACAGGGGCGCACACTGAAGCTTTCTTT. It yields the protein CATSIRTGAHTEAFF.

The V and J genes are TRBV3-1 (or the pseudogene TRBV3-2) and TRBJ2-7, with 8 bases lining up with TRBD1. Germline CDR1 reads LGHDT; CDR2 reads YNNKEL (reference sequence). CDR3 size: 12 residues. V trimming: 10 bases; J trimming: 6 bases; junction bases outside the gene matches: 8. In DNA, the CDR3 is TGTGCCACCGGGACAGGTTTTTCCGAGCAGTACTTC. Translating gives CATGTGFSEQYF.

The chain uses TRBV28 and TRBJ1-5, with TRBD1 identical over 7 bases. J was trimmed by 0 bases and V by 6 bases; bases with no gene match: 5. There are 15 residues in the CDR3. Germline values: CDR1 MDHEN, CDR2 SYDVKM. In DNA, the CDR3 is TGTGCCAGCAGCAGAGGGGGCTTTAGCAATCAGCCCCAGCATTTT. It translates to CASSRGGFSNQPQHF.

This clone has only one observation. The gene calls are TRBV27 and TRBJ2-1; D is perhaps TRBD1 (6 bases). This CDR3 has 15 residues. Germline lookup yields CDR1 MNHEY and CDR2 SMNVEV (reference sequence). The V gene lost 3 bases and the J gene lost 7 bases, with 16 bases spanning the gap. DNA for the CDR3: TGTGCCAGCAGTTTCAGGGGCCCACTACGGAATGAGCAGTTCTTC. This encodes CASSFRGPLRNEQFF.

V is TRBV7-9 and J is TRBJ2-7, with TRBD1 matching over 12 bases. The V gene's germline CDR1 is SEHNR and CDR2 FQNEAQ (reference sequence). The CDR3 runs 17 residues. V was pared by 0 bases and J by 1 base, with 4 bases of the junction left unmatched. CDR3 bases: TGTGCCAGCAGCTTAGCAGGGACAGGGGGCCTGTCCTACGAGCAGTACTTC. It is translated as CASSLAGTGGLSYEQYF.

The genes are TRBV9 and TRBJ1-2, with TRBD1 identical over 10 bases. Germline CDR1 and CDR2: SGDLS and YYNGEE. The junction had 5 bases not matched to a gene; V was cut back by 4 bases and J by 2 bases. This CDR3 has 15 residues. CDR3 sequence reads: CASSTPGQGNYGYTF. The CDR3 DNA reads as TGTGCCAGCAGCACGCCGGGACAGGGGAACTATGGCTACACCTTC. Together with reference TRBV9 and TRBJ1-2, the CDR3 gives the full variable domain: DSGVTQTPKHLITATGQRVTLRCSPRSGDLSVYWYQQSLDQGLQFLIQYYNGEERAKGNILERFSAQQFPDLHSELNLSSLELGDSALYFCASSTPGQGNYGYTFGSGTRLTVV.